This T cell receptor beta chain was sequenced in a study of early T cells in non-severe SARS-CoV-2 infection. Whole-study context: Whole-blood bulk RNA, unsorted, was sequenced, and chains were unpaired.

Study-wide results and caveats: VDJdb matching favored anti-spike CD8 responses, missing private and CD4 specificities.

This clonotype occurred many times. The antigen remains undetermined. CDR3 size: 19 residues. The germline V gene encodes CDR1 SEHNR and CDR2 FQNEAQ (reference sequence). With 4 bases removed from V and 0 bases from J, the gap between germline ends came to 21 bases. Separate cDNA molecules each had unique molecular identifiers attached to them. One entry per CDR3 protein, called by TCRdb with MiXCR from the 5' RACE reads. The sample lists about 29,000 distinct CDR3 sequences; roughly 4.3% were seen once. V gene TRBV7-9 combines with J gene TRBJ2-2, with D maybe TRBD1 (6 bases). The TCR originated in an adult who was a healthcare worker with PCR-confirmed SARS-CoV-2 infection or an uninfected control (not recorded which). The sample taken for sequencing was whole blood. As DNA, the CDR3 is TGTGCCAGCAGCTCGACTCGGGACAACTTCTTCGCGAACACCGGGGAGCTGTTTTTT. This gives the protein CASSSTRDNFFANTGELFF.